The 24 T cell receptor beta chains reported below all come from one sample, sequenced in a study of blood T cell repertoires in COVID-19. Generated by immunoSEQ multiplex PCR, the TCRdb table keeps only in-frame clones and is missing some. This sample has roughly 340,000 clones, with roughly 90% found just once. Specimen: peripheral blood. The receptors were gathered from a woman between 25 and 40 years old with COVID-19, enrolled during active disease.

J is TRBJ2-3 and V is TRBV5-1; 8 bases fit TRBD2. J lost 0 bases, V lost 3 bases, and 6 bases had no gene match. CDR1 SGHRS and CDR2 YFSETQ come from the germline V gene. The CDR3 consists of 16 residues. The CDR3: CASSSERGPSTDTQYF. The CDR3 DNA sequence: TGCGCCAGCAGCTCAGAGCGGGGGCCTAGCACAGATACGCAGTATTTT. The full variable domain, its missing parts supplied by reference TRBV5-1 and TRBJ2-3, is KAGVTQTPRYLIKTRGQQVTLSCSPISGHRSVSWYQQTPGQGLQFLFEYFSETQRNKGNFPGRFSGRQFSNSRSEMNVSTLELGDSALYLCASSSERGPSTDTQYFGPGTRLTVL.

CDR3: CASSFIRTYGYTF. The CDR3 region has the DNA TGTGCCAGCAGTTTTATCAGAACCTATGGCTACACCTTC. The chain is built from TRBV12-3 or TRBV12-4 and TRBJ1-2, with no clear D. This CDR3 region has 13 residues. Trimming stripped 3 bases from V and 4 bases from J, with 9 bases between.

This chain connects TRBV15 to TRBJ2-2, with TRBD2 as a possible D gene (7 bases). Germline lookup yields CDR1 LNHNV and CDR2 YYDKDF (reference sequence). Between the trimmed V and J ends, which lost 2 bases and 0 bases, there was a span of 13 bases. The CDR3 runs 17 residues. CDR3 loop: CATSRRGDTANTGELFF. The DNA of the CDR3 is TGTGCCACCAGCAGACGGGGGGACACAGCGAACACCGGGGAGCTGTTTTTT.

The V and J genes are TRBV14 and TRBJ2-1, with D possibly TRBD1 on 6 matching bases. Looked up from germline, CDR1 is SGHDN and CDR2 is FVKESK. Trimming shortened V by 2 bases and J by 0 bases, and 14 bases separated the two germline ends. The length of the CDR3 is 17 residues. This CDR3 is CASSQQGQAVSYNEQFF. The CDR3 DNA reads as TGTGCCAGCAGCCAACAGGGGCAGGCCGTCTCCTACAATGAGCAGTTCTTC. Full variable domain (rest looked up from reference TRBV14 and TRBJ2-1): EAGVTQFPSHSVIEKGQTVTLRCDPISGHDNLYWYRRVMGKEIKFLLHFVKESKQDESGMPNNRFLAERTGGTYSTLKVQPAELEDSGVYFCASSQQGQAVSYNEQFFGPGTRLTVL.

The chain joins TRBV2 to TRBJ2-7; 7 bases line up with TRBD2. CDR1 is SNHLY and CDR2 is FYNNEI in the germline V gene. This CDR3 is built from 14 residues. J gave up 4 bases and V 5 bases, and 8 bases lay outside the gene matches. CDR3 residues: CASSQWTSSYEQYF. CDR3 DNA: TGTGCCAGCAGTCAATGGACTAGTTCGTACGAGCAGTACTTC.

In DNA, the CDR3 is TGTGCCAGCAGCTCACCAGGACGGGGGTTCTACGAGCAGTACTTC. It specifies CASSSPGRGFYEQYF. The chain links TRBV11-2 to TRBJ2-7; possible D gene TRBD2, 6 bases. CDR1 and CDR2 from the germline V gene are SGHAT and FQNNGV. Trimming pared 4 bases from V and 3 bases from J, leaving 16 bases between. The CDR3 sequence is 15 residues long.

The rearrangement links TRBV6-1 to TRBJ2-7, with a tentative D call TRBD2 (6 bases). CDR1 and CDR2 (germline): MNHNS, SASEGT. Deletions cut 1 base from V and 3 bases from J, with 13 bases between. There are 15 residues in the CDR3. The CDR3 DNA sequence: TGTGCCAGCAGTGAAGAGGGGACTGGAGTCTACGAGCAGTACTTC. Translated, it gives CASSEEGTGVYEQYF.

The chain is built from TRBV4-3 and TRBJ1-4; D ambiguous. Germline V gene data show CDR1 as LGHNA and CDR2 as YSLEER. With 0 bases removed from V and 11 bases from J, the gap between germline ends came to 7 bases. The CDR3 spans 12 residues. CDR3 sequence: CASSQDREKLFF. The CDR3 bases are TGCGCCAGCAGCCAAGATCGCGAGAAACTGTTTTTT.

V gene TRBV4-3 combines with J gene TRBJ2-3; 11 nucleotides align to TRBD1. The V and J ends lost 0 bases and 1 base, in that order; junction bases with no gene match: 6. CDR1 and CDR2 from the germline V gene are LGHNA and YSLEER. The CDR3 has 18 amino acids. The CDR3 loop is CASSQDHRTGGGTDTQYF. DNA for the CDR3: TGCGCCAGCAGCCAAGATCACCGGACAGGGGGCGGCACAGATACGCAGTATTTT.

V usage is TRBV11-2 and J usage is TRBJ1-3; 7 bases align to TRBD1. The ends lost 5 bases at V and 0 bases at J; junction bases unmatched: 7. Germline loops: CDR1 SGHAT, CDR2 FQNNGV. This CDR3 is built from 16 residues. The CDR3 sequence is CASSPRTGNSGNTIYF. As DNA, the CDR3 is TGTGCCAGCAGCCCCCGGACAGGAAACTCTGGAAACACCATATATTTT.

The CDR3 spells CASSVEAGRQETQYF. In DNA, the CDR3 is TGTGCCAGCAGCGTAGAGGCAGGGAGGCAAGAGACCCAGTACTTC. The V call is TRBV9, the J call TRBJ2-5, with D possibly TRBD2 on 6 matching bases. CDR1 is SGDLS, CDR2 YYNGEE, per germline. V shed 0 bases and J shed 2 bases, with 11 bases lying between them. The CDR3 is 15 residues long. Full variable domain (remainder filled in from reference TRBV9 and TRBJ2-5): DSGVTQTPKHLITATGQRVTLRCSPRSGDLSVYWYQQSLDQGLQFLIQYYNGEERAKGNILERFSAQQFPDLHSELNLSSLELGDSALYFCASSVEAGRQETQYFGPGTRLLVL.

This clone was counted a few times. The chain links TRBV2 to TRBJ1-3; D may be TRBD1 (6 bases). CDR3 length equals 15 residues. V lost 6 bases and J lost 0, with 12 bases in between. Germline assignment: CDR1 SNHLY and CDR2 FYNNEI. CDR3 region: CASSPGTSSGNTIYF. For the CDR3, the DNA is TGTGCCAGCAGCCCCGGGACAAGCTCTGGAAACACCATATATTTT. The full variable domain, its missing parts supplied by reference TRBV2 and TRBJ1-3, is EPEVTQTPSHQVTQMGQEVILRCVPISNHLYFYWYRQILGQKVEFLVSFYNNEISEKSEIFDDQFSVERPDGSNFTLKIRSTKLEDSAMYFCASSPGTSSGNTIYFGEGSWLTVV.

The genes are TRBV21-1 and TRBJ2-7; the D segment call TRBD1 is taken from the table without a DNA check. TRBV21-1 is flagged as a pseudogene. There are 17 residues in the CDR3. CDR3 sequence: CASSKPLRGDRSYEQYV. CDR3 DNA: TGTGCCAGCAGTAAGCCCCTCAGGGGAGACCGGTCCTACGAGCAGTACGTC.

The chain links TRBV3-1 (or the pseudogene TRBV3-2) to TRBJ2-4; tentatively, D is TRBD2 (6 bases). The CDR3 totals 17 residues. Germline lookup yields CDR1 LGHDT and CDR2 YNNKEL (reference sequence). V gave up 0 bases and J gave up 0 bases, with 12 bases separating them. CDR3 sequence (DNA): TGTGCCAGCAGCCAAGAGAGGGCGGGACTAGCCAAAAACATTCAGTACTTC. Its protein product is CASSQERAGLAKNIQYF.

This sequence joins TRBV5-6 and TRBJ2-1, with D perhaps matching TRBD2 (5 bases). Germline V gives CDR1 SGHDT, CDR2 YYEEEE. The CDR3 consists of 16 residues. The V gene lost 0 bases and the J gene lost 4 bases, with 14 bases spanning the gap. CDR3 DNA: TGTGCCAGCAGCTTGGGGTTCACCGGGAAGTACAATGAGCAGTTCTTC. Translation: CASSLGFTGKYNEQFF.

This chain links TRBV2 with TRBJ1-2; 9 nucleotides match TRBD1. J gave up 3 bases and V 6 bases, and 11 bases lay outside the gene matches. The germline CDR1 and CDR2 sequences are SNHLY and FYNNEI. This CDR3 has 16 amino acids. CDR3 in DNA: TGTGCCAGCAGAGAGACCACAGGGGGCCCGGACTATGGCTACACCTTC. It specifies CASRETTGGPDYGYTF.

The V call is TRBV2, the J call TRBJ2-1; 15 nucleotides match TRBD2. Germline loops: CDR1 SNHLY, CDR2 FYNNEI. The CDR3 sequence is 13 residues long. V was clipped by 8 bases and J by 9 bases; unmatched bases: 2. CDR3 sequence (DNA): TGTGCCAGCTTGGGACTAGCGGGGGGTGAGCAGTTCTTC. As protein: CASLGLAGGEQFF.

The genes are TRBV2 and TRBJ1-3, with D uncertain. Germline assignment: CDR1 SNHLY and CDR2 FYNNEI. The CDR3 is 16 residues long. With 6 bases removed from V and 2 bases from J, the gap between germline ends came to 17 bases. CDR3 nucleotides: TGTGCCAGCAGGGCCCACCTGTTATCGCCTGGAAACACCATATATTTT. This translates into CASRAHLLSPGNTIYF. Drawing the rest from reference TRBV2 and TRBJ1-3, the complete variable domain is EPEVTQTPSHQVTQMGQEVILRCVPISNHLYFYWYRQILGQKVEFLVSFYNNEISEKSEIFDDQFSVERPDGSNFTLKIRSTKLEDSAMYFCASRAHLLSPGNTIYFGEGSWLTVV.

The genes are TRBV29-1 and TRBJ2-7; 8 nucleotides align to TRBD1. The CDR3 runs to 12 residues. Trimming removed 1 base from V and 12 bases from J; junction bases left unmatched: 8. Germline V gene sequence: CDR1 SQVTM, CDR2 ANQGSEA. The DNA of the CDR3 is TGCAGCGTTGAAGCGGGGTCAGGGGGCCTGTACTTC. It codes for CSVEAGSGGLYF.

The V call is TRBV7-2, the J call TRBJ2-5, with D possibly TRBD1 on 6 matching bases. The CDR3 is 17 amino acids. CDR1 and CDR2 (germline): SGHTA, FQGNSA. V lost 1 base and J 5 bases, leaving 20 bases between the germline ends. The CDR3 reads CASSLVGQPSSRETQYF. The CDR3 DNA reads as TGTGCCAGCAGCTTAGTCGGACAGCCCTCGTCTAGGGAGACCCAGTACTTC.

The DNA for the CDR3 is TGTGCCAGCAGTTTAATTCCCCGGGGGTTGGACACTGAAGCTTTCTTT. Translation gives CASSLIPRGLDTEAFF. The gene calls are TRBV9 and TRBJ1-1; D is perhaps TRBD1 (5 bases). Germline loops: CDR1 SGDLS, CDR2 YYNGEE. V dropped 5 bases and J dropped 3 bases, with 20 bases sitting between them. CDR3 size: 16 residues.

This clone was recorded once. The chain carries TRBV27 and TRBJ1-5; TRBD1 matches at 9 bases. The length of the CDR3 is 15 residues. J gave up 6 bases and V 2 bases, and 5 bases lay outside the gene matches. CDR1 is MNHEY and CDR2 is SMNVEV in the germline V gene (reference sequence). This chain's CDR3 is CASSLHRGQVQPQHF. The CDR3 DNA reads as TGTGCCAGCAGTTTACACAGGGGGCAGGTTCAGCCCCAGCATTTT.

The chain carries TRBV24-1 and TRBJ2-3, with TRBD1 matching 9 bases. Germline CDR1 reads KGHDR; CDR2 reads SFDVKD. Trimming removed 4 bases from V and 1 base from J; junction bases left unmatched: 5. The CDR3 runs to 16 residues. CDR3 bases: TGTGCCACCAGTGACCTGGGACAGGGAGGCACAGATACGCAGTATTTT. Amino acid sequence: CATSDLGQGGTDTQYF.

This chain links TRBV5-1 with TRBJ1-3, with D possibly being TRBD1 (5 bases). Germline CDR1 and CDR2: SGHRS and YFSETQ. Trimming took off 4 bases at V and 7 bases at J, with 18 bases between the two ends. The CDR3 sequence is 15 residues long. The CDR3 loop is CASSHNLGRANTIYF. In DNA, the CDR3 is TGCGCCAGCAGCCACAACCTGGGCAGGGCGAACACCATATATTTT.